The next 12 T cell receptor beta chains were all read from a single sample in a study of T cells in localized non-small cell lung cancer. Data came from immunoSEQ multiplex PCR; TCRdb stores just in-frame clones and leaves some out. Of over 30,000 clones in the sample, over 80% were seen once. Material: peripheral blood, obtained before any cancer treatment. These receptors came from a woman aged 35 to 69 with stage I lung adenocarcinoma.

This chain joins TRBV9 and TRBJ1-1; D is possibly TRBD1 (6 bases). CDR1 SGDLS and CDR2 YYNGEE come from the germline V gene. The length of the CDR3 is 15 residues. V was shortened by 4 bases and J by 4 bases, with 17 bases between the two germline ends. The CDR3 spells CASSSSRGPGTEAFF. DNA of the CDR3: TGTGCCAGCAGCTCCTCCAGGGGTCCCGGCACTGAAGCTTTCTTT.

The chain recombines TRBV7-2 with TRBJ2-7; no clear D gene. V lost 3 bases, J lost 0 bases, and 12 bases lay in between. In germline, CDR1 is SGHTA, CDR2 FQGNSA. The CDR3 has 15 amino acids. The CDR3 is CASSFFGLNSYEQYF. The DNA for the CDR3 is TGTGCCAGCAGCTTTTTCGGGCTTAACTCCTACGAGCAGTACTTC.

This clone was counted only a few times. The CDR3 spells CASSYLLSGRPGEQYF. The CDR3, as DNA: TGTGCCAGCAGTTACTTACTTAGCGGGAGGCCGGGGGAGCAGTACTTC. The chain joins TRBV6-6 to TRBJ2-7, with 10 bases fitting TRBD2. V gave up 1 base and J gave up 7 bases; unmatched junction bases: 10. The V gene's germline CDR1 is MNHNY and CDR2 SVGAGI (reference sequence). The CDR3 loop spans 16 amino acids.

The CDR3 region is CASSAGTGPYEQYF. CDR3 in DNA: TGTGCCAGCAGCGCTGGGACAGGGCCCTACGAGCAGTACTTC. This chain joins TRBV9 and TRBJ2-7, with 9 nucleotides matching TRBD1. CDR3 length equals 14 residues. V was clipped by 3 bases and J by 2 bases; unmatched bases: 3. Germline-derived CDR1 and CDR2 are SGDLS and YYNGEE.

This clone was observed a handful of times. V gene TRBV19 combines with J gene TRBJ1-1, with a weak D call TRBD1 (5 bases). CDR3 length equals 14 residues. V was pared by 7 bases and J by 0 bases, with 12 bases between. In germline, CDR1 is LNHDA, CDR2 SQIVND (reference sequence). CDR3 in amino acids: CASTLTDMNTEAFF. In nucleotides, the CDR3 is TGTGCCAGTACCCTGACAGATATGAACACTGAAGCTTTCTTT.

CDR3 DNA sequence: TGCAGCGTTGACCTGCAGGAGAACACTGAAGCTTTCTTT. Protein product: CSVDLQENTEAFF. This chain connects TRBV29-1 to TRBJ1-1; the D is unclear. Germline V CDR1 and CDR2: SQVTM, ANQGSEA. V lost 3 bases to trimming and J lost 1 base, with 9 bases between them. The CDR3 runs to 13 residues.

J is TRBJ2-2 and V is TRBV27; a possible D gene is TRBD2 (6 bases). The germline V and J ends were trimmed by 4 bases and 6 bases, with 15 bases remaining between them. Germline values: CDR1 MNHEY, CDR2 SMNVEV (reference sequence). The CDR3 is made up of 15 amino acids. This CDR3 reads CASSSPGSVAGELFF. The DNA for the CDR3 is TGTGCCAGCAGTTCTCCCGGGAGTGTCGCCGGGGAGCTGTTTTTT.

The chain's CDR3 is CASSTPGTDSYGYTF. For the CDR3, the DNA is TGTGCCAGTAGTACCCCCGGGACCGACTCCTATGGCTACACCTTC. The rearrangement joins TRBV19 to TRBJ1-2; D might be TRBD1 (5 bases). V lost 4 bases, J lost 4 bases, and 16 bases lay in between. Germline CDR1 LNHDA, CDR2 SQIVND (reference sequence). The length of the CDR3 is 15 residues.

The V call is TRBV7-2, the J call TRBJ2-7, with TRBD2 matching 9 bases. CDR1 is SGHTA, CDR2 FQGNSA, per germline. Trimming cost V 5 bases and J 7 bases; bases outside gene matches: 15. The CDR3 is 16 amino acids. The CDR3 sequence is CASSQAASGMDGEQYF. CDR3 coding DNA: TGTGCCAGCAGCCAGGCGGCTAGCGGGATGGATGGGGAGCAGTACTTC.

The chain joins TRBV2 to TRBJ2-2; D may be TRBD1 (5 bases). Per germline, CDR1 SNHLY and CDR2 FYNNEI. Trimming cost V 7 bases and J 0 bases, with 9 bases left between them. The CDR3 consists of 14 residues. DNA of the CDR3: TGTGCCAGCACCCTGACAGCGAACACCGGGGAGCTGTTTTTT. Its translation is CASTLTANTGELFF.

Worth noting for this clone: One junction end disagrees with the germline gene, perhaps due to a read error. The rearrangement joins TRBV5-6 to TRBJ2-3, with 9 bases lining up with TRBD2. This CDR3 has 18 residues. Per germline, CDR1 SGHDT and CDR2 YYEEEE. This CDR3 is CASSLEGLAGASTDTQYF. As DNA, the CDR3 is TGTGCCAGCAGTTTGGAGGGCTTAGCGGGAGCGTCCACAGATACGCAGTATTTT.

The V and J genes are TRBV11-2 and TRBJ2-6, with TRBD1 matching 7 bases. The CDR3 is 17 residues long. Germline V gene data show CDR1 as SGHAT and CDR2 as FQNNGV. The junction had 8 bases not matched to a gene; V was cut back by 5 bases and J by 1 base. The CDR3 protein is CASSPTGTASGANVLTF. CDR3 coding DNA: TGTGCCAGCAGCCCTACTGGGACAGCGTCTGGGGCCAACGTCCTGACTTTC.